Listed here are 30 T cell receptor beta chains from one sample, sequenced in a study of shared clonotypes between healthy human individuals. Clones were read by immunoSEQ multiplex PCR, and TCRdb kept only the in-frame ones, dropping some. The sample carries a few million clones, roughly nine tenths recorded once. Sequences were obtained from naive CD4+ T cells sorted from blood. The subset is: CD45RA+ positively selected. The receptors shown here come from a young man in good health.

This chain connects TRBV7-2 to TRBJ1-2; 9 nucleotides agree with TRBD1. The junction had 4 bases not matched to a gene; V was cut back by 5 bases and J by 6 bases. The CDR3 contains 13 residues. The V gene's germline CDR1 is SGHTA and CDR2 FQGNSA. As DNA, the CDR3 is TGTGCCAGCAGCCTACAGGGGGCAGATGGCTACACCTTC. It specifies CASSLQGADGYTF.

The chain recombines TRBV6-6 with TRBJ1-6, with 7 positions matching TRBD1. This CDR3 has 15 amino acids. The junction had 6 bases not matched to a gene; V was cut back by 0 bases and J by 10 bases. Germline V CDR1 and CDR2: MNHNY, SVGAGI (reference sequence). The CDR3 DNA follows: TGTGCCAGCAGTTACTCATATTCAGGGGGATCACCCCTCCACTTT. This codes for CASSYSYSGGSPLHF.

The rearrangement links TRBV19 to TRBJ1-6; maybe TRBD1 (6 bases). Trimming stripped 6 bases from V and 9 bases from J, with 15 bases between. Looked up from germline, CDR1 is LNHDA and CDR2 is SQIVND (reference sequence). The CDR3 consists of 14 residues. The CDR3 DNA reads as TGTGCCAGTAGGGGGCAAACAGGGATTTCACCCCTCCACTTT. Its protein product is CASRGQTGISPLHF.

The chain employs TRBV6-5 and TRBJ1-4; 7 positions match TRBD1. V was clipped by 10 bases and J by 7 bases; unmatched bases: 6. CDR1 is MNHEY, CDR2 SVGAGI, per germline. The CDR3 contains 12 residues. In nucleotides, the CDR3 is TGTGCCATCAGGGGGATCGGTGAAAAACTGTTTTTT. Protein: CAIRGIGEKLFF.

This chain links TRBV11-2 with TRBJ2-7, with D possibly being TRBD1 (6 bases). The germline V gene encodes CDR1 SGHAT and CDR2 FQNNGV. V was shortened by 3 bases and J by 6 bases, with 12 bases between the two germline ends. The length of the CDR3 is 13 residues. DNA of the CDR3: TGTGCCAGCAGCTTTTCAGGGGTGGGCGAGCAGTACTTC. Translating gives CASSFSGVGEQYF.

Remarks on this clone: The same CDR3 is also encoded by other DNA sequences in this sample. The chain couples TRBV19 to TRBJ2-5; 7 bases agree with TRBD1. Trimming took 3 bases from V and 5 from J; bases not matched to a gene: 3. The CDR3 sequence is 13 residues long. The germline CDR1 and CDR2 sequences are LNHDA and SQIVND (reference sequence). CDR3 nucleotides: TGTGCCAGTAGTATTGAAGGGGGCGAGACCCAGTACTTC. It encodes CASSIEGGETQYF.

The gene calls are TRBV10-1 and TRBJ2-3, with a possible D match to TRBD2 (6 bases). Per the germline V gene, CDR1 is WNHNN and CDR2 is SYGVQD (reference sequence). V lost 10 bases to trimming and J lost 1 base, with 24 bases between them. The CDR3 spans 17 residues. This chain's CDR3 is CAITGGGAGGGTDTQYF. CDR3 DNA sequence: TGCGCCATAACAGGTGGGGGAGCCGGAGGGGGCACAGATACGCAGTATTTT.

The V call is TRBV5-1, the J call TRBJ2-5, with TRBD2 as a possible D gene (5 bases). Germline V gene sequence: CDR1 SGHRS, CDR2 YFSETQ. This CDR3 comprises 14 residues. The V end was cut by 4 bases, the J end by 5 bases, with 15 bases between. CDR3 in amino acids: CASSREELRETQYF. DNA for the CDR3: TGCGCCAGCAGCCGGGAAGAACTGCGGGAGACCCAGTACTTC.

This clone appeared once. This rearrangement joins TRBV19 to TRBJ1-5; 12 bases are a match to TRBD1. V gave up 3 bases and J gave up 6 bases; unmatched junction bases: 3. The CDR3 has 15 amino acids. Germline assignment: CDR1 LNHDA and CDR2 SQIVND (reference sequence). The CDR3 sequence is CASSMGQGAGQPQHF. The CDR3 region has the DNA TGTGCCAGTAGTATGGGACAGGGGGCGGGTCAGCCCCAGCATTTT. The variable domain in full, completed from reference TRBV19 and TRBJ1-5, reads DGGITQSPKYLFRKEGQNVTLSCEQNLNHDAMYWYRQDPGQGLRLIYYSQIVNDFQKGDIAEGYSVSREKKESFPLTVTSAQKNPTAFYLCASSMGQGAGQPQHFGDGTRLSIL.

This chain links TRBV18 with TRBJ2-7; possible D gene TRBD2, 5 bases. The CDR3 spans 17 residues. V was trimmed by 3 bases and J by 7 bases, leaving 25 bases between them. Germline CDR1 KGHSH, CDR2 LQKENI. CDR3 DNA: TGTGCCAGCTCACCCAGTCTTAGCTGGCCCCCAGAGGGTGAGCAGTACTTC. It specifies CASSPSLSWPPEGEQYF. The full variable domain, rest sourced from reference TRBV18 and TRBJ2-7, is NAGVMQNPRHLVRRRGQEARLRCSPMKGHSHVYWYRQLPEEGLKFMVYLQKENIIDESGMPKERFSAEFPKEGPSILRIQQVVRGDSAAYFCASSPSLSWPPEGEQYFGPGTRLTVT.

The chain couples TRBV5-4 to TRBJ2-4; 13 bases are a match to TRBD2. J gave up 1 base and V 4 bases, and 5 bases lay outside the gene matches. CDR3 length equals 17 residues. CDR1 is SGHNT and CDR2 is YYREEE in the germline V gene (reference sequence). Written as DNA, the CDR3 is TGTGCCAGCAGCCTTGGGACTAGCGGGACGGCCAAAAACATTCAGTACTTC. It codes for CASSLGTSGTAKNIQYF. The entire variable domain, with the rest obtained from reference TRBV5-4 and TRBJ2-4, is as follows: ETGVTQSPTHLIKTRGQQVTLRCSSQSGHNTVSWYQQALGQGPQFIFQYYREEENGRGNFPPRFSGLQFPNYSSELNVNALELDDSALYLCASSLGTSGTAKNIQYFGAGTRLSVL.

The genes are TRBV7-9 and TRBJ2-5; the match to TRBD2 covers 7 bases. There are 14 residues in the CDR3. Germline V CDR1 and CDR2: SEHNR, FQNEAQ (reference sequence). J lost 1 base, V lost 8 bases, and 7 bases had no gene match. CDR3 region: CASPGRGGQETQYF. CDR3 DNA sequence: TGTGCCAGCCCGGGGCGCGGGGGCCAAGAGACCCAGTACTTC.

The chain combines TRBV28 with TRBJ1-3; D is uncertain. V lost 6 bases and J 0 bases, leaving 15 bases between the germline ends. Germline CDR1 reads MDHEN; CDR2 reads SYDVKM. CDR3 length equals 16 residues. The CDR3 loop reads CASSPGQTLSGNTIYF. The DNA for the CDR3 is TGTGCCAGCAGCCCCGGGCAGACTCTCTCTGGAAACACCATATATTTT.

This clone was counted between two and nine times. V is TRBV7-9 and J is TRBJ2-2; maybe TRBD1 (6 bases). The CDR3 is 13 amino acids. V was cut by 4 bases and J by 5 bases, with 8 bases left in between. CDR1 is SEHNR and CDR2 is FQNEAQ in the germline V gene (reference sequence). CDR3 loop: CASSSDRTGELFF. The DNA of the CDR3 is TGTGCCAGCAGCTCAGACAGGACCGGGGAGCTGTTTTTT.

The gene calls are TRBV28 and TRBJ1-2; D remains unclear. Trimming took 6 bases from V and 6 from J, leaving 8 bases between them. CDR1 and CDR2 from the germline V gene are MDHEN and SYDVKM. There are 11 residues in the CDR3. CDR3 DNA: TGTGCCAGCAGGCAACCCAATGGCTACACCTTC. Protein product: CASRQPNGYTF.

The V call is TRBV6-5, the J call TRBJ2-7; D is undetermined. V lost 6 bases and J 7 bases, leaving 16 bases between the germline ends. Germline values: CDR1 MNHEY, CDR2 SVGAGI. The CDR3 covers 13 residues. CDR3 coding DNA: TGTGCCAGCAGCAGTAACCACAGATCGGAGCAGTACTTC. Translation gives CASSSNHRSEQYF.

The CDR3 coding sequence is TGTGCCAGCAGTGAAGCGCAAAGTTTCTCCTACGAGCAGTACTTC. Protein sequence: CASSEAQSFSYEQYF. The J gene is TRBJ2-7, the V gene TRBV6-1; D unclear. Germline-derived CDR1 and CDR2 are MNHNS and SASEGT. V was clipped by 0 bases and J by 0 bases, with 9 bases between them. The CDR3 runs to 15 residues.

The chain recombines TRBV6-5 with TRBJ2-2; 9 positions match TRBD1. J lost 7 bases, V lost 6 bases, and 6 bases had no gene match. CDR1 and CDR2 from the germline V gene are MNHEY and SVGAGI. There are 14 residues in the CDR3. The CDR3 bases are TGTGCCAGCAGCCGGGACAGGGTGGGCGGGGAGCTGTTTTTT. Residues: CASSRDRVGGELFF.

The J gene is TRBJ1-4, the V gene TRBV6-1; D may be TRBD1 (6 bases). This CDR3 has 14 amino acids. CDR1 MNHNS and CDR2 SASEGT come from the germline V gene. The V and J ends lost 5 bases and 2 bases respectively, with 9 bases between them. CDR3 amino acids: CASSTGLTNEKLFF. CDR3 bases: TGTGCCAGCAGTACAGGGTTGACTAATGAAAAACTGTTTTTT.

This chain links TRBV9 with TRBJ2-7; D perhaps matches TRBD1 (6 bases). V lost 2 bases to trimming and J lost 3 bases, with 15 bases between them. Germline V gene lookup returns CDR1 SGDLS and CDR2 YYNGEE. The CDR3 consists of 15 residues. CDR3 in DNA: TGTGCCAGCAGCGTTGAAGGGGGATCCAACTACGAGCAGTACTTC. Protein product: CASSVEGGSNYEQYF.

This clone was observed once. The chain has TRBV19 and TRBJ1-6; D call uncertain. CDR3 size: 17 residues. Trimming stripped 2 bases from V and 5 bases from J, with 16 bases between. Germline CDR1 and CDR2: LNHDA and SQIVND (reference sequence). CDR3 coding DNA: TGTGCCAGTAGTATAAGTGGCTCGTCGGGGAATAATTCACCCCTCCACTTT. It encodes CASSISGSSGNNSPLHF.

The chain employs TRBV5-1 and TRBJ2-1; 12 bases match TRBD2. The CDR3 totals 17 residues. V trimming: 0 bases; J trimming: 9 bases; junction bases outside the gene matches: 10. Germline V gene sequence: CDR1 SGHRS, CDR2 YFSETQ. As DNA, the CDR3 is TGCGCCAGCAGCTTGGGGGAGACTAGCGGGAGTAACGTTGAGCAGTTCTTC. It codes for CASSLGETSGSNVEQFF.

This chain connects TRBV6-5 to TRBJ2-2, with 9 bases identical to TRBD1. The germline CDR1 and CDR2 sequences are MNHEY and SVGAGI. The CDR3 runs to 15 residues. V dropped 5 bases and J dropped 7; count of bases not matched to a gene: 8. The CDR3 bases are TGTGCCAGCAGTCTGGGGACAGGGTCTAACGGGGAGCTGTTTTTT. Translation gives CASSLGTGSNGELFF.

The chain couples TRBV30 to TRBJ1-3; D unclear. V dropped 0 bases and J dropped 1 base, with 10 bases sitting between them. This CDR3 comprises 15 residues. Germline assignment: CDR1 GTSNPN and CDR2 SVGIG (reference sequence). In DNA form, the CDR3 reads TGTGCCTGGAGTGTAAAGTCCCAGTCTGGAAACACCATATATTTT. Translated: CAWSVKSQSGNTIYF. The variable domain in full, with the rest retrieved from reference TRBV30 and TRBJ1-3, is SQTIHQWPATLVQPVGSPLSLECTVEGTSNPNLYWYRQAAGRGLQLLFYSVGIGQISSEVPQNLSASRPQDRQFILSSKKLLLSDSGFYLCAWSVKSQSGNTIYFGEGSWLTVV.

Notes on this clone: The germline gene is not matched at one end of the junction; a read error may be the cause. The rearrangement links TRBV10-3 to TRBJ1-2, with D possibly being TRBD1 (5 bases). Germline V CDR1 and CDR2: ENHRY, SYGVKD. This CDR3 is built from 14 residues. In nucleotides, the CDR3 is TGTGCCATCCAGGGCGGGGAGAAAAACTCTGGCTACACCTTC. Residues: CAIQGGEKNSGYTF.

This clone was detected only a few times. The V and J genes are TRBV27 and TRBJ1-1; no reliable D call. Trimming took 0 bases from V and 1 from J, leaving 9 bases between them. This CDR3 has 15 amino acids. Looked up from germline, CDR1 is MNHEY and CDR2 is SMNVEV (reference sequence). The CDR3 DNA follows: TGTGCCAGCAGTTTATCGTTCATTGGGAACACTGAAGCTTTCTTT. Its translation is CASSLSFIGNTEAFF.

The table lists this clone with a few counts. The identical CDR3 is also encoded by other nucleotide sequences in the sample. The chain recombines TRBV5-1 with TRBJ1-6, with no clear D. This CDR3 region has 14 residues. CDR1 is SGHRS and CDR2 is YFSETQ in the germline V gene. V gave up 0 bases and J gave up 5 bases, with 6 bases separating them. The CDR3 nucleotides are TGCGCCAGCAGCTTGGAGGGAAATAATTCACCCCTCCACTTT. This sequence encodes CASSLEGNNSPLHF.

The J gene is TRBJ1-2, the V gene TRBV19; no definite D call. V lost 2 bases, J lost 6 bases, and 16 bases lay in between. This CDR3 comprises 15 residues. Germline CDR1 is LNHDA and CDR2 is SQIVND (reference sequence). Written as DNA, the CDR3 is TGTGCCAGTAGTATACCCGCCGGACTGGGAAATGGCTACACCTTC. Translating gives CASSIPAGLGNGYTF.

V gene TRBV5-1 combines with J gene TRBJ1-2; D unresolved. V shed 2 bases and J shed 4 bases, with 12 bases lying between them. The CDR3 has 14 residues. Germline CDR1 and CDR2: SGHRS and YFSETQ. The DNA for the CDR3 is TGCGCCAGCAGCTTCGGGCCGCTAGGCTATGGCTACACCTTC. It yields the protein CASSFGPLGYGYTF. Using reference TRBV5-1 and TRBJ1-2 for the parts outside the CDR3, the full variable domain is KAGVTQTPRYLIKTRGQQVTLSCSPISGHRSVSWYQQTPGQGLQFLFEYFSETQRNKGNFPGRFSGRQFSNSRSEMNVSTLELGDSALYLCASSFGPLGYGYTFGSGTRLTVV.

This clone is a singleton in its sample. Other nucleotide sequences in the sample specify the same CDR3. The rearrangement links TRBV6-5 to TRBJ2-7, with 9 positions matching TRBD2. The CDR3 has 15 amino acids. From germline, CDR1 is MNHEY and CDR2 SVGAGI. Losses at the gene ends were 2 bases for V and 2 bases for J; bases not matched to a gene: 4. The CDR3 nucleotides read TGTGCCAGCAGTTACGGGAGCGGGAGGACCTACGAGCAGTACTTC. Encoded protein: CASSYGSGRTYEQYF.